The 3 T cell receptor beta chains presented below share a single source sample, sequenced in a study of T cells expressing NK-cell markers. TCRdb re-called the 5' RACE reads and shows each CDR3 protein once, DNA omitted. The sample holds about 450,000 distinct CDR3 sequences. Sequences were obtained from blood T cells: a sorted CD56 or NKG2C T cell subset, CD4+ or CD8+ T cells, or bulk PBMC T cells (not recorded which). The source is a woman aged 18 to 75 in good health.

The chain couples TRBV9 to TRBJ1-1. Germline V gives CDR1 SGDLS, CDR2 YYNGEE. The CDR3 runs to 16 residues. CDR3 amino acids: CASSVGHLGKNTEAFF.

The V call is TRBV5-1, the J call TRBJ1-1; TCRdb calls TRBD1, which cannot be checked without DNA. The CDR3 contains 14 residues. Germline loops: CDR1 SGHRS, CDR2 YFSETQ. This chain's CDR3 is CASSWAGGNTEAFF.

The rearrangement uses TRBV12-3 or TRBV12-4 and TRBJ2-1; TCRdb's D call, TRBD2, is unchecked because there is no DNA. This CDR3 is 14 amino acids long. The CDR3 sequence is CASSNRDSHNEQFF.